A single T cell receptor beta chain is shown here with its context. PCR primers comprised 60 Vbeta and 13 Jbeta primers. Clones were read by immunoSEQ multiplex PCR, and TCRdb kept only the in-frame ones, dropping some. Of roughly 190,000 clones in the sample, approximately 70% were seen once. These data are taken from a study of cytomegalovirus exposure and HLA in healthy donors. Per germline, CDR1 SEHNR and CDR2 FQNEAQ (reference sequence). V was clipped by 5 bases and J by 2 bases, with 19 bases between them. The CDR3 runs to 17 residues. V gene TRBV7-9 combines with J gene TRBJ2-1; a weak D match, TRBD1 (6 bases). This sequence was found in a woman in her thirties in good health and CMV-seronegative. The material sequenced was PBMCs. The CDR3 coding sequence is TGTGCCAGCAGCCCCCAGGGGAGCGCCGTAACCTACAATGAGCAGTTCTTC. Its translation is CASSPQGSAVTYNEQFF.